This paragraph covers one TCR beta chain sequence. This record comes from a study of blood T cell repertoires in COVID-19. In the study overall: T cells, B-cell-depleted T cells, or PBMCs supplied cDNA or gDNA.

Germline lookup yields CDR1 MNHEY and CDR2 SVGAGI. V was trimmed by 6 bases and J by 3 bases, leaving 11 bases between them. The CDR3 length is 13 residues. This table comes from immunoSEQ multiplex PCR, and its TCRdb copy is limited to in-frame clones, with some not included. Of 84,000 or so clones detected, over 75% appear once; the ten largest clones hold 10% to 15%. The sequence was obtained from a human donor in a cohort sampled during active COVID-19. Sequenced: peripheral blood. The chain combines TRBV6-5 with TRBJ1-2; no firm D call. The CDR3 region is CASSPDIYYGYTF. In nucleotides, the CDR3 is TGTGCCAGCAGCCCCGACATATACTATGGCTACACCTTC.